The rows below give T cell receptor beta chains drawn from one sample of a study of spatial heterogeneity in lung cancer. MiXCR, run by TCRdb on the 5' RACE reads, gives a single entry per CDR3 protein. The sample contains thousands of distinct CDR3 sequences, about 20% of which appear only once. The sequenced sample was normal lung tissue next to the tumor, obtained at surgery. These receptors were taken from a male donor with early-stage non-small cell lung cancer. The CDR3 runs from the conserved cysteine through the conserved F or W. The order of the fields is J gene, V gene, D gene, clone size, CDR3 DNA, CDR3 protein. D genes are given only for firm matches. Clone size is given for some rows only: seen once, a few or many times, or a class if the clone is expanded.

J: TRBJ2-1; V: TRBV27; D: TRBD2; size: .; DNA: TGTGCCAGCAGTAGAAGACTAGCGGGAGATGGTGAGCAGTTCTTC; CDR3: CASSRRLAGDGEQFF
J: TRBJ2-2; V: TRBV6-2/TRBV6-3; D: TRBD1; size: medium-sized; DNA: TGTGCCAGCAGAACAGACAGGGACACCGGGGAGCTGTTTTTT; CDR3: CASRTDRDTGELFF
J: TRBJ1-2; V: TRBV20-1; D: .; size: .; DNA: TGCAGTGCCACCCTCCGGGGCTACACCTTC; CDR3: CSATLRGYTF
J: TRBJ2-3; V: TRBV10-2; D: .; size: .; DNA: TGCGCCAGCAGTTTCCTCCCTGAGGATACGCAGTATTTT; CDR3: CASSFLPEDTQYF
J: TRBJ2-7; V: TRBV20-1; D: TRBD1; size: .; DNA: TGCAGTGCCCAGGGGGCGCGGTACGAGCAGTACTTC; CDR3: CSAQGARYEQYF
J: TRBJ2-7; V: TRBV5-4; D: .; size: .; DNA: TGTGCCAGCAGCTTGGGCCAGCGGAATTACGAGCAGTACTTC; CDR3: CASSLGQRNYEQYF
J: TRBJ2-5; V: TRBV20-1; D: TRBD2; size: .; DNA: TGCAGCACCGGACTAGCGCAACAAGAGACCCAGTACTTC; CDR3: CSTGLAQQETQYF
J: TRBJ2-7; V: TRBV27; D: .; size: few; DNA: TGTGCCAGCAGCAGAGTTGGTTTCTACGAGCAGTACTTC; CDR3: CASSRVGFYEQYF
J: TRBJ1-2; V: TRBV5-4; D: .; size: medium-sized; DNA: TGTGCCAGCAGCTTGGGTGGCACAGAAAACTATGGCTACACCTTC; CDR3: CASSLGGTENYGYTF
J: TRBJ2-1; V: TRBV27; D: TRBD2; size: .; DNA: TGTGCCAGCAGTTTCGGGTGTAGCGGGAGGCCCAGGTCCCCCTGCTACAATGAGCAGTTCTTC; CDR3: CASSFGCSGRPRSPCYNEQFF
J: TRBJ1-1; V: TRBV24-1; D: .; size: .; DNA: TGTGCCACCAGTGAAGCAGGGGAGAACACTGAAGCTTTCTTT; CDR3: CATSEAGENTEAFF
J: TRBJ1-1; V: TRBV11-1; D: .; size: few; DNA: TGTGCCAGCACCATGGGGCGGTCTGGAGCTTTCTTT; CDR3: CASTMGRSGAFF
J: TRBJ1-4; V: TRBV11-2; D: TRBD1; size: .; DNA: TGTGCCAGCAGCTGGGACAGGGCTAATGAAAAACTGTTTTTT; CDR3: CASSWDRANEKLFF
J: TRBJ2-6; V: TRBV29-1; D: .; size: medium-sized; DNA: TGCAGCGTGGAGAGTTCCTCTGGGGCCAACGTCCTGACTTTC; CDR3: CSVESSSGANVLTF
J: TRBJ1-6; V: TRBV18; D: TRBD1; size: medium-sized; DNA: TGTGCCAGCTCATCTTCCGGGACAGGGGGCGGCTCACCCCTCCACTTT; CDR3: CASSSSGTGGGSPLHF
J: TRBJ1-4; V: TRBV5-1; D: .; size: medium-sized; DNA: TGCGCCAGCAGCTTTGAGGGCTTTGATGAAAAACTGTTTTTT; CDR3: CASSFEGFDEKLFF
J: TRBJ2-5; V: TRBV28; D: .; size: medium-sized; DNA: TGTGCCAGCACGACGGGGCTCCAAGAGACCCAGTACTTC; CDR3: CASTTGLQETQYF
J: TRBJ1-2; V: TRBV9; D: .; size: few; DNA: TGTGCCAGCAGCGTAGCTACTGGGAGTTATGGCTACACCTTC; CDR3: CASSVATGSYGYTF
J: TRBJ2-1; V: TRBV9; D: TRBD1; size: .; DNA: TGTGCCAGCAGCGGCCGGGACAGGGTCTCCAATGAGCAGTTCTTC; CDR3: CASSGRDRVSNEQFF
J: TRBJ1-5; V: TRBV27; D: .; size: .; DNA: TGTGCCAGCAGTTTAAAGACAGGAAATCAGCCCCAGCATTTT; CDR3: CASSLKTGNQPQHF
J: TRBJ2-7; V: TRBV29-1; D: TRBD2; size: medium-sized; DNA: TGCAGCGTTGGATTTCGGGGGGTTACGCGGGAGCAGTACTTC; CDR3: CSVGFRGVTREQYF
J: TRBJ1-2; V: TRBV12-3/TRBV12-4; D: .; size: few; DNA: TGTGCCAGCAGCTACGCGGACAGTGGGAACTATGGCTACACCTTC; CDR3: CASSYADSGNYGYTF
J: TRBJ2-1; V: TRBV7-6; D: TRBD2; size: .; DNA: TGTGCCAGCAGCCAGGCCATGGGGAGGGAACAGTTCTTC; CDR3: CASSQAMGREQFF
J: TRBJ2-3; V: TRBV28; D: TRBD2; size: few; DNA: TGTGCCAGCAGTCCCCTAGTGCGGGAGGTCGCAGATACGCAGTATTTT; CDR3: CASSPLVREVADTQYF
J: TRBJ1-5; V: TRBV12-3/TRBV12-4; D: .; size: few; DNA: TGTGCCAGCAGATACATGAATCAGCCCCAGCATTTT; CDR3: CASRYMNQPQHF
J: TRBJ1-2; V: TRBV29-1; D: TRBD1; size: .; DNA: TGCAGCGATCTAAGACAGGGGAATCTGGGCTACACCTTC; CDR3: CSDLRQGNLGYTF
J: TRBJ2-2; V: TRBV9; D: .; size: medium-sized; DNA: TGTGCCAGCAGCCCTCTCCAGGGTACGAACACCGGGGAGCTGTTTTTT; CDR3: CASSPLQGTNTGELFF
J: TRBJ2-1; V: TRBV20-1; D: .; size: .; DNA: TGCAGTGCTAGAGATGATCCCGGACTATCCCCCAATGAGCAGTTCTTC; CDR3: CSARDDPGLSPNEQFF
J: TRBJ2-2; V: TRBV7-9; D: TRBD2; size: .; DNA: TGTGCCAGCAGCGCACGGACTAGCAGTAACACCGGGGAGCTGTTTTTT; CDR3: CASSARTSSNTGELFF
J: TRBJ2-3; V: TRBV18; D: TRBD2; size: medium-sized; DNA: TGTGCCAGCTCACCACCGCGGGAGGGCCCTAGCACAGATACGCAGTATTTT; CDR3: CASSPPREGPSTDTQYF
J: TRBJ1-1; V: TRBV12-3/TRBV12-4; D: .; size: medium-sized; DNA: TGTGCCAGCAGTCTCATGGGGGACACTGAAGCTTTCTTT; CDR3: CASSLMGDTEAFF
J: TRBJ1-4; V: TRBV4-3; D: .; size: medium-sized; DNA: TGCGCCAGCAGCCAAGAAGGAATCGGGGTTTCTAATGAAAAACTGTTTTTT; CDR3: CASSQEGIGVSNEKLFF
J: TRBJ2-7; V: TRBV28; D: .; size: .; DNA: TGTGCCAGCAGTTGGAGGGACCTGAGGTACGAGCAGTACTTC; CDR3: CASSWRDLRYEQYF
J: TRBJ2-7; V: TRBV5-6; D: TRBD2; size: .; DNA: TGTGCCAGCAGCAGGGGGACTAGCGGGAGTTACGAGCAGTACTTC; CDR3: CASSRGTSGSYEQYF
J: TRBJ2-1; V: TRBV9; D: .; size: medium-sized; DNA: TGTGCCAGCAGCGTAGGTGGGGGCTTAGGGAATGAGCAGTTCTTC; CDR3: CASSVGGGLGNEQFF
J: TRBJ1-4; V: TRBV5-1; D: .; size: few; DNA: TGCGCCAGCAGCTTGGACCCGGCAGGCGGAAAACTGTTTTTT; CDR3: CASSLDPAGGKLFF
J: TRBJ2-1; V: TRBV28; D: TRBD2; size: few; DNA: TGTGCCAGCAGTTCGGGACTAGCGGGAGGTTCTGAGCAGTTCTTC; CDR3: CASSSGLAGGSEQFF